This record concerns one T cell receptor (beta chain) sequence. The sample belongs to a study of blood T cell repertoires in COVID-19. Study background: Researchers got acute and convalescent COVID-19 samples from the United States, Italy and Spain. In each case, the material was cDNA or gDNA derived from T cells, B-cell-depleted T cells, or PBMCs.

Measured with immunoSEQ multiplex PCR; TCRdb has only the in-frame clones, and not every one. The table records approximately 62,000 clones, 76% of them present only once. Germline lookup yields CDR1 LGHDT and CDR2 YNNKEL (reference sequence). The length of the CDR3 is 14 residues. V lost 1 base to trimming and J lost 2 bases; unmatched junction nucleotides: 0. Sequenced input: peripheral blood. This TCR was recovered from a woman in her forties or fifties with active or convalescent COVID-19. This sequence joins TRBV3-1 (or the pseudogene TRBV3-2) and TRBJ1-2; 8 bases map to TRBD1. For the CDR3, the DNA is TGTGCCAGCAGCCAAGGGACAGGGAACTATGGCTACACCTTC. Encoded protein: CASSQGTGNYGYTF.